One T cell receptor beta chain is described in this entry. This sample is part of a study of cytomegalovirus exposure and HLA in healthy donors. About the study: As released early, the data held approximately 80 million unique TCRs from HLA-typed donors. Genotyping showed around four fifths of some 400 donors falling in the Caucasian-associated ancestry cluster.

Per the germline V gene, CDR1 is SGHTA and CDR2 is FQGNSA. Trimming removed 5 bases from V and 4 bases from J, with 14 bases in between. The CDR3 has 14 amino acids. Vbeta (60) and Jbeta (13) primers were used in the PCR. TCRdb's table, derived via immunoSEQ multiplex PCR, lists solely in-frame clones and lacks some. The table records about 160,000 clones, approximately 80% of them present only once. This rearrangement joins TRBV7-2 to TRBJ2-5; D may be TRBD2 (5 bases). Sequencing was carried out using PBMCs. The receptor comes from a middle-aged woman in good health and CMV-seropositive. In DNA, the CDR3 is TGTGCCAGCAGCGCGGGCAGCGGTGGAGAGACCCAGTACTTC. Residues: CASSAGSGGETQYF.